The TCR beta chain under discussion was sequenced for a study of cytomegalovirus exposure and HLA in healthy donors. This PCR relied on a set of 60 Vbeta primers and 13 Jbeta primers. The method was immunoSEQ multiplex PCR; TCRdb's version includes in-frame clones alone and lacks a portion of them. This table lists about 72,000 clones. General study results and limits: Specific recognition of CMV antigens was confirmed in vitro for a few chains (all CMV-associated). TRBV6-2, TRBV6-3 and other indistinguishable V segments were excluded. The only immune exposure information that was available was CMV serostatus.

This CDR3 contains 15 residues. Trimming removed 4 bases from V and 2 bases from J, with 14 bases in between. Germline V CDR1 and CDR2: SGHRS, YFSETQ. Notes on this clone: No antigen is known for it.

The sequenced material came from PBMCs. The receptor comes from a man aged 35 to 55 in good health and CMV-seronegative. The chain joins TRBV5-1 to TRBJ2-3, with D maybe TRBD2 (6 bases). The DNA for the CDR3 is TGCGCCAGCAGCGAGGCTGGGGGGAACACAGATACGCAGTATTTT. It translates to CASSEAGGNTDTQYF.